Below, one T cell receptor (beta chain) is given with its context. The antigen is undetermined. J was trimmed by 4 bases and V by 11 bases; bases with no gene match: 11. The length of the CDR3 is 13 residues. Germline CDR1 LNHDA, CDR2 SQIVND (reference sequence). The sample is drawn from a study of cytomegalovirus exposure and HLA in healthy donors. The PCR made use of 60 Vbeta and 13 Jbeta primers. Sequenced by immunoSEQ multiplex PCR; TCRdb stores in-frame clones only, minus some. This sample contains under 65,000 clones. General study points: Among TCR beta chains of equal frequency, HLA-associated ones were more clonally expanded in a later analysis. Later work associated more than 15,000 TCR beta sequences with HLA alleles at 0.05 false discovery rate. Some V segments, TRBV6-2 and TRBV6-3 among them, were indistinguishable and were therefore excluded. While the bulk of TCR sequences proved rare, some public TCRs turned up in many donors.

Sequenced sample: PBMCs. The receptor's source is a woman younger than 45 in good health and CMV-seropositive. The chain uses TRBV19 and TRBJ2-7; 7 bases are a match to TRBD1. CDR3 sequence reads: CASRGLETYEQYF. The CDR3 bases are TGTGCCTCAAGGGGGCTTGAAACTTACGAGCAGTACTTC.